A single sample gave rise to the 9 T cell receptor beta chains below, sequenced in a study of shared clonotypes between healthy human individuals. The data were produced by immunoSEQ multiplex PCR, yet TCRdb's version contains in-frame clones alone and is incomplete. Of fewer than 2.5 million clones listed, approximately 93% are singletons. Specimen: naive CD4+ T cells from PBMCs. As to subset: CD45RA+ positively selected. The receptors originated from a man aged 18 to 35 in good health. Some clones in this sample may be carry-over from other donors' samples.

The chain combines TRBV25-1 with TRBJ1-1; TRBD1 might be the D (5 bases). V shed 3 bases and J shed 7 bases, with 12 bases lying between them. Germline-derived CDR1 and CDR2 are MGHDK and SYGVNS. This CDR3 contains 13 residues. The chain's CDR3 is CASSDLGGGEAFF. CDR3 DNA: TGTGCCAGCAGTGACCTCGGGGGGGGTGAAGCTTTCTTT.

Concerning this clone: Other DNA sequences in the sample encode the same CDR3. This chain links TRBV7-9 with TRBJ2-2; no firm D call. Per the germline V gene, CDR1 is SEHNR and CDR2 is FQNEAQ (reference sequence). The CDR3 is 13 amino acids. V was shortened by 0 bases and J by 5 bases, with 4 bases between the two germline ends. CDR3 in DNA: TGTGCCAGCAGCTTAGCAGGGACCGGGGAGCTGTTTTTT. Residues: CASSLAGTGELFF.

This sequence joins TRBV30 and TRBJ2-3; D possibly corresponds to TRBD2 (5 bases). Trimming took off 6 bases at V and 4 bases at J, with 17 bases between the two ends. Germline loops: CDR1 GTSNPN, CDR2 SVGIG (reference sequence). The CDR3 is 14 amino acids. CDR3 residues: CACPEKGGADTQYF. CDR3 DNA sequence: TGTGCCTGCCCCGAGAAAGGAGGCGCAGATACGCAGTATTTT.

V and J are TRBV6-1 and TRBJ1-4; 8 bases align to TRBD1. Germline V lookup: CDR1 MNHNS, CDR2 SASEGT. The CDR3 consists of 14 residues. V lost 6 bases and J lost 10; bases outside the gene matches: 10. The CDR3 is CASSEYRGLGKLFF. The CDR3 region has the DNA TGTGCCAGCAGCGAATACAGGGGGTTGGGAAAACTGTTTTTT.

This clone appeared a single time. DNA of the CDR3: TGCGCCAGCAGCTTGAGGGCGTCCCACACAGATACGCAGTATTTT. Translating it yields CASSLRASHTDTQYF. The chain couples TRBV5-1 to TRBJ2-3; D is unresolved. V gave up 1 base and J gave up 2 bases, with 11 bases separating them. Looked up from germline, CDR1 is SGHRS and CDR2 is YFSETQ. The CDR3 loop spans 15 amino acids.

V is TRBV28 and J is TRBJ2-1; TRBD2 agrees at 11 bases. The CDR3 runs 14 residues. V dropped 10 bases and J dropped 4; count of bases not matched to a gene: 6. Germline V CDR1 and CDR2: MDHEN, SYDVKM. CDR3 in DNA: TGTGCCACGTGTTTAGCGGGAGGGTACAATGAGCAGTTCTTC. It specifies CATCLAGGYNEQFF.

This clone was seen just once. This chain uses TRBV9 with TRBJ1-2; 12 bases match TRBD1. V lost 4 bases and J lost 4; bases outside the gene matches: 5. The CDR3 sequence is 15 residues long. The germline V gene has CDR1 SGDLS and CDR2 YYNGEE. In nucleotides, the CDR3 is TGTGCCAGCAGCATCGGGACAGGGGGCTCCTATGGCTACACCTTC. This codes for CASSIGTGGSYGYTF.

The V and J genes are TRBV5-6 and TRBJ2-7, with D possibly being TRBD2 (6 bases). Germline CDR1 and CDR2: SGHDT and YYEEEE. There are 17 residues in the CDR3. V lost 1 base and J lost 6, with 23 bases in between. CDR3 region: CASSLSAVPGALGEQYF. The CDR3 region has the DNA TGTGCCAGCAGCTTGTCGGCGGTTCCGGGAGCTTTGGGCGAGCAGTACTTC.

This clone was seen ten or more times. Other DNA sequences in this specimen translate into the identical CDR3. The V and J genes are TRBV2 and TRBJ2-5; no reliable D call. The CDR3 extends over 10 amino acids. Germline V gene data show CDR1 as SNHLY and CDR2 as FYNNEI. The V gene lost 6 bases and the J gene lost 1 base, with 0 bases spanning the gap. The CDR3 loop reads CASSQETQYF. DNA of the CDR3: TGTGCCAGCAGCCAAGAGACCCAGTACTTC.